The clone carrying this T cell receptor (beta chain) was seen only once. What it binds is unknown. An end of the junction does not agree with germline; a read error may underlie this. This CDR3 region has 14 residues. Germline loops: CDR1 SEHNR, CDR2 FQNEAQ (reference sequence). Time point meaning: cycle 4 day 1 (C4D1), after about 6 weeks of nivolumab. Autologous stem cell transplantation was followed by relapse in every patient, and brentuximab vedotin exposure varied. Magnetic negative selection served to purify CD4+ T cells out of PBMCs that had been thawed. These data belong to a study of PD-1 blockade in classical Hodgkin lymphoma. Findings of the study overall: Reports described newly diagnosed patients as having lower baseline TCR diversity than healthy donors. Newly diagnosed patients had diversity similar to the baseline diversity of complete responders.

Some clones are missing from TCRdb's copy, which holds only in-frame ones; the method was immunoSEQ multiplex PCR. This table has more than 15,000 clones, over 70% appearing once. The material sequenced was CD4+ T cells from blood, taken before the fourth cycle of nivolumab. The chain couples TRBV7-9 to TRBJ1-5, with D uncertain. The receptor's source is a human donor with classical Hodgkin lymphoma. CDR3 nucleotides: TGTGCCAGCAGCTTGGCCGTAGAAAATCGGCCCCAGCATTTT. Its protein is CASSLAVENRPQHF.